The source of this T cell receptor (beta chain) is a study of Graves' ophthalmopathy and Graves' hyperthyroidism. This clonotype was found many times. Trimming removed 3 bases from V and 3 bases from J; junction bases left unmatched: 10. Germline loops: CDR1 DFQATT, CDR2 SNEGSKA (reference sequence). The CDR3 has 16 residues. Diagnosis relied on clinical symptoms, serum thyroxine, TRAb, thyroid ultrasound and orbital computed tomography. Amplification of the TCR beta CDR3 regions used RNA transcripts (as template). The authors performed first-round RT-PCR with HTBI primers and then a second-round multiplex PCR. MiXCR, run by TCRdb on the multiplex PCR reads, gives a single entry per CDR3 protein. The sample yields a few hundred thousand distinct CDR3 sequences, just over 15% seen once.

This sequence originates from a woman between 18 and 30 years old with stable Graves' hyperthyroidism. The chain carries TRBV20-1 and TRBJ2-7, with 11 positions matching TRBD2. Source material: peripheral blood. The CDR3 sequence: CSARKASGGLIYEQYF. The CDR3 region has the DNA TGCAGTGCTAGGAAGGCTAGCGGGGGGCTTATCTACGAGCAGTACTTC.